The 5 T cell receptor beta chains below come from one sample, sequenced in a study of blood T cell repertoires in COVID-19. Produced via immunoSEQ multiplex PCR; TCRdb's table is partial and in-frame only. Among 60,000 to 65,000 clones, 80% to 90% were seen once, and the ten largest hold around 5.4%. The sample comprised peripheral blood. These receptors were taken from a woman aged 55-70 years with acute or convalescent COVID-19.

The rearrangement links TRBV3-1 (or the pseudogene TRBV3-2) to TRBJ2-3; 13 bases fit TRBD2. V shed 3 bases, J shed 6 bases, and the junction held 6 bases outside the gene matches. CDR1 and CDR2 (germline): LGHDT, YNNKEL (reference sequence). The CDR3 is made up of 16 amino acids. The CDR3 reads CASSQGGLAGVDTQYF. The DNA for the CDR3 is TGTGCCAGCAGCCAGGGTGGACTAGCGGGGGTGGATACGCAGTATTTT.

The J gene is TRBJ2-1, the V gene TRBV4-2, with 10 positions matching TRBD2. The CDR3 consists of 15 residues. CDR1 and CDR2 (germline): LGHNA, YNFKEQ. V shed 4 bases, J shed 5 bases, and the junction held 5 bases outside the gene matches. This CDR3 reads CASSRSAGGDNEQFF. The CDR3 bases are TGTGCCAGCAGCCGATCAGCGGGGGGGGACAATGAGCAGTTCTTC.

This clone was recorded once. The chain recombines TRBV19 with TRBJ1-1; the D is unclear. The germline gives CDR1 LNHDA, CDR2 SQIVND (reference sequence). This CDR3 has 16 amino acids. V lost 4 bases to trimming and J lost 3 bases, with 18 bases between them. CDR3 region: CASSTEEGKLDTEAFF. CDR3 in DNA: TGTGCCAGTAGTACTGAAGAGGGAAAATTGGACACTGAAGCTTTCTTT.

The V call is TRBV5-4, the J call TRBJ1-2; D remains ambiguous. CDR1 is SGHNT, CDR2 YYREEE, per germline (reference sequence). This CDR3 comprises 15 residues. Trimming stripped 3 bases from V and 6 bases from J, with 18 bases between. CDR3 DNA: TGTGCCAGCAGCTCGCTAGGGAGCCAAAGCAATGGCTACACCTTC. Protein product: CASSSLGSQSNGYTF.

This chain uses TRBV7-6 with TRBJ2-2, with D perhaps matching TRBD1 (6 bases). The CDR3 has 16 amino acids. Germline values: CDR1 SGHVS, CDR2 FNYEAQ. V was clipped by 1 base and J by 4 bases, with 13 bases between them. This chain's CDR3 is CASSLVGGSGTGELFF. CDR3 sequence (DNA): TGTGCCAGCAGCTTAGTTGGGGGCAGCGGCACCGGGGAGCTGTTTTTT.